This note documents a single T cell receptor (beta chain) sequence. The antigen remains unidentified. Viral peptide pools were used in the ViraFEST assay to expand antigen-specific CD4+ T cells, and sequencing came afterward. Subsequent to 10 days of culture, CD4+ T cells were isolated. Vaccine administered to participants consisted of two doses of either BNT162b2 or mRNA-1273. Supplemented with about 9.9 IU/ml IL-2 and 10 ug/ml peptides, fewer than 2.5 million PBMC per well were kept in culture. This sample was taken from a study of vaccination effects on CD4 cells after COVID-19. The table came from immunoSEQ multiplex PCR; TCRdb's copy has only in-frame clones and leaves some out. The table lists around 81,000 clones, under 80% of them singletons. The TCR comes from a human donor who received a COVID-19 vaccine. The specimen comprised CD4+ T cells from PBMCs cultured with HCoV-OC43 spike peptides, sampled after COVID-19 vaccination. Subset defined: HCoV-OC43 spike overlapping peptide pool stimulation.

The CDR3 here is CASSTFTMGQNTEAFF. CDR3 sequence (DNA): TGTGCCAGTAGTACCTTTACGATGGGGCAGAACACTGAAGCTTTCTTT. The V gene is TRBV19, the J gene TRBJ1-1; maybe TRBD1 (5 bases). CDR1 and CDR2 (germline): LNHDA, SQIVND (reference sequence). The V and J ends lost 4 bases and 1 base respectively, with 16 bases between them. The CDR3 has 16 residues.